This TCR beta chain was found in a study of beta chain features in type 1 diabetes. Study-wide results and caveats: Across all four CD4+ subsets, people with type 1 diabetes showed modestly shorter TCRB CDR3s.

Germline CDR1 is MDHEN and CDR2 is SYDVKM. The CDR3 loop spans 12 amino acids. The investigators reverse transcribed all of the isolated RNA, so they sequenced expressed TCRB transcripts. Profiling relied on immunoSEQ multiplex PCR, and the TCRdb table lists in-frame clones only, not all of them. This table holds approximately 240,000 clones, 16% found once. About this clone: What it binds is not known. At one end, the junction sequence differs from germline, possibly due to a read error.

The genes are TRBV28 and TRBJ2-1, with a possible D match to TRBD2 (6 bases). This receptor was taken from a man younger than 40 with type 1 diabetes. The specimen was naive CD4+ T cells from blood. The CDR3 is CALGEARNEQFF. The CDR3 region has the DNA TGCGCACTGGGGGAGGCACGGAATGAGCAGTTCTTC.